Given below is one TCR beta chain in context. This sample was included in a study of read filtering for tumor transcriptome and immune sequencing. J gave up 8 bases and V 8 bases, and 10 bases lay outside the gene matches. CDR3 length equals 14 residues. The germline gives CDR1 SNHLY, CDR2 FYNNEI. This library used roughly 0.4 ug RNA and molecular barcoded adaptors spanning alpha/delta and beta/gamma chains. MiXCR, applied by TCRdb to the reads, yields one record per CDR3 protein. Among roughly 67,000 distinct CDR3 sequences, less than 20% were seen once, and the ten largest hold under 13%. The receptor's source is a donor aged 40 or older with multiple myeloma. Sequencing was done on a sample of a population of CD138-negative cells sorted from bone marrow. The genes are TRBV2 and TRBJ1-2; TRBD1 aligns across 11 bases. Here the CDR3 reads CASGQGQGAKGYTF. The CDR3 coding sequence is TGTGCCAGCGGTCAAGGACAGGGGGCGAAAGGCTACACCTTC.